The subject of this entry is one T cell receptor beta chain. This entry belongs to a study of PD-L1 blockade in urothelial cancer. V lost 5 bases to trimming and J lost 1 base; unmatched junction nucleotides: 0. This CDR3 has 12 residues. Per the germline V gene, CDR1 is GTSNPN and CDR2 is SVGIG (reference sequence). Measured with immunoSEQ multiplex PCR; TCRdb has only the in-frame clones, and not every one. The sample lists 50,000 or so clones, approximately 77% occurring once. The sample consisted of PBMCs, taken around atezolizumab (anti-PD-L1) treatment. The chain employs TRBV30 and TRBJ2-3; TRBD1 matches at 7 bases. The TCR originated in a man aged 70 or older with urothelial cancer. In DNA form, the CDR3 reads TGTGCCTGGGGACAGGGCACAGATACGCAGTATTTT. Residues: CAWGQGTDTQYF.